The 4 T cell receptor beta chains presented below share a single source sample, sequenced in a study of blood T cell repertoires in COVID-19. Only in-frame clones appear in the TCRdb table, and some are missing; sequencing was by immunoSEQ multiplex PCR. This table holds tens of thousands of clones, 90% found once. The sample was peripheral blood. The receptor set was obtained from a man between 45 and 60 years old with acute or convalescent COVID-19.

There are a few counts of this clone. The V call is TRBV4-1, the J call TRBJ2-5; 9 nucleotides agree with TRBD2. Trimming at V came to 1 base and at J to 1 base, leaving 7 bases not matched to a gene. The CDR3 has 17 residues. Looked up from germline, CDR1 is MGHRA and CDR2 is YSYEKL. The CDR3 coding sequence is TGCGCCAGCAGCCAAGGTAGCGGGAGAGGGGCCCAAGAGACCCAGTACTTC. Its translation is CASSQGSGRGAQETQYF.

This rearrangement joins TRBV24-1 to TRBJ2-3, with 8 nucleotides matching TRBD2. Per germline, CDR1 KGHDR and CDR2 SFDVKD. After removal of 6 bases from V and 2 bases from J, the junction contained 18 bases not matched to a gene. This CDR3 contains 19 residues. CDR3: CATSYPRSAREDFTDTQYF. DNA for the CDR3: TGTGCCACCAGTTACCCGAGGTCGGCGCGGGAGGACTTCACAGATACGCAGTATTTT.

The chain joins TRBV24-1 to TRBJ2-1; the match to TRBD2 covers 12 bases. Germline assignment: CDR1 KGHDR and CDR2 SFDVKD. The CDR3 extends over 16 amino acids. V was pared by 2 bases and J by 8 bases, with 6 bases of the junction left unmatched. For the CDR3, the DNA is TGTGCCACCAGTGATTCGACTAGCGGGAGAAGCGATGAGCAGTTCTTC. As protein: CATSDSTSGRSDEQFF.

The rearrangement uses TRBV10-1 and TRBJ1-5, with D possibly being TRBD1 (5 bases). The V and J ends lost 0 bases and 7 bases respectively, with 13 bases between them. This CDR3 spans 15 amino acids. Germline V gene data show CDR1 as WNHNN and CDR2 as SYGVQD (reference sequence). The CDR3 sequence: CASSESRGHRQPQHF. CDR3 in DNA: TGCGCCAGCAGTGAGTCAAGGGGCCATCGGCAGCCCCAGCATTTT.